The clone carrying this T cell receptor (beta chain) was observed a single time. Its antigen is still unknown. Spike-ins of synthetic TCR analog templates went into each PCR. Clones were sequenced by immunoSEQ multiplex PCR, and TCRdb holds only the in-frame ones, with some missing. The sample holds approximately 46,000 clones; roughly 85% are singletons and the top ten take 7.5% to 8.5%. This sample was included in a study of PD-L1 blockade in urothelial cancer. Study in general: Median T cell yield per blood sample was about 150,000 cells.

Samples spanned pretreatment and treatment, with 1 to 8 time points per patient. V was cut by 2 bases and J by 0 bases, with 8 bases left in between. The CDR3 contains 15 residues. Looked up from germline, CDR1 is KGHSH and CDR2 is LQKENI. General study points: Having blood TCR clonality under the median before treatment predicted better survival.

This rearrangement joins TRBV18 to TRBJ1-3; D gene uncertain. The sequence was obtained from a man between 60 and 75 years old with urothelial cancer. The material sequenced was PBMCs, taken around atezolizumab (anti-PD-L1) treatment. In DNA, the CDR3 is TGTGCCAGCTCACCAGCCTTCAGCTCTGGAAACACCATATATTTT. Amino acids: CASSPAFSSGNTIYF.